This T cell receptor beta chain was found in a study of blood T cell repertoires in COVID-19. On the study more broadly: T cells, B-cell-depleted T cells, or PBMCs supplied cDNA or gDNA.

Per the authors' pipeline: Researchers report that nucleated cell counts were estimated from reference gene primer amplification. TCRdb's copy holds only in-frame clones and misses some; the assay was immunoSEQ multiplex PCR. V and J calls and clone size are as listed in that table; D and trimming were resolved from the DNA. The sample yields 95,000 to 110,000 clones, approximately 89% seen once. With 4 bases clipped from V and 2 bases from J, the junction kept 6 bases outside the gene matches. Per the germline V gene, CDR1 is SGHKS and CDR2 is YYEKEE (reference sequence). The CDR3 is 16 residues long.

Input material: peripheral blood. This sequence originates from a man aged 50 or older with active or convalescent COVID-19. This chain connects TRBV5-5 to TRBJ2-3, with 11 positions matching TRBD2. Here the CDR3 reads CASSRGTSGITDTQYF. The CDR3 coding sequence is TGTGCCAGCAGCAGAGGGACTAGCGGAATCACAGATACGCAGTATTTT.